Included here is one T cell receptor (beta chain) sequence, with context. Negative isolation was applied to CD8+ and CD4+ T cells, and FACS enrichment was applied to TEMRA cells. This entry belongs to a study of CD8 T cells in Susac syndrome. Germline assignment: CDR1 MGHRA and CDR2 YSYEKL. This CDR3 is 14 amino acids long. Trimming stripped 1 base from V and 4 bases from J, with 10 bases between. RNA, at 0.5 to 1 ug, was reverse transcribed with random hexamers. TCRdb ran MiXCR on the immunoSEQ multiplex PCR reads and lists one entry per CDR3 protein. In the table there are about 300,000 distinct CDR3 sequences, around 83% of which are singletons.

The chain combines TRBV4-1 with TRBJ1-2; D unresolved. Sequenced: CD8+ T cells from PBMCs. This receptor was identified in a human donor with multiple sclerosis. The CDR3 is CASSQGDSIYGYTF. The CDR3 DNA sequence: TGCGCCAGCAGCCAAGGAGACTCCATCTATGGCTACACCTTC.